This T cell receptor (beta chain) is drawn from a study of cytomegalovirus exposure and HLA in healthy donors. Whole-study findings and limits: A later analysis reportedly found that, within productive TCRs, an Asian-associated ancestry cluster had fewer N-insertions than the mean observed across the roughly 670 donors.

The CDR3 consists of 14 residues. Trimming pared 11 bases from V and 0 bases from J, leaving 14 bases between. Germline CDR1 SNHLY, CDR2 FYNNEI. These donors counted as nominally healthy when sampled, but unrecorded immune exposures were likely. The PCR contained 60 Vbeta and 13 Jbeta primers. Libraries were prepared by immunoSEQ multiplex PCR; TCRdb keeps only in-frame clonotypes and omits some of them. The data contain tens of thousands of clones, roughly 79% of them singletons. In regard to this clone: What it binds is unknown.

Sequenced input: PBMCs. The chain couples TRBV2 to TRBJ1-3; unclear D gene. The TCR sequence derives from a woman between 25 and 40 years old in good health and CMV-seronegative. CDR3 sequence reads: CAPGREHSGNTIYF. CDR3 nucleotide sequence: TGTGCCCCCGGCCGGGAACACTCTGGAAACACCATATATTTT.